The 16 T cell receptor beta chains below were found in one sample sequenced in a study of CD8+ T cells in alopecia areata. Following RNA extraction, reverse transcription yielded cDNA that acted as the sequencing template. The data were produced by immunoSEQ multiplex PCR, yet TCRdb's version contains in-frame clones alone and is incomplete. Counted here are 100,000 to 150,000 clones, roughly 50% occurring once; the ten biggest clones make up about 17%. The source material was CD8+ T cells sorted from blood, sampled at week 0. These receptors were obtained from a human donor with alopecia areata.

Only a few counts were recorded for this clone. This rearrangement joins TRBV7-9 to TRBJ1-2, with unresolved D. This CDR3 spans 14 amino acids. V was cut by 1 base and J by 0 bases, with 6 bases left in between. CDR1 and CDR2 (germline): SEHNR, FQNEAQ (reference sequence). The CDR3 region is CASSLDETNYGYTF. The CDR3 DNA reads TGTGCCAGCAGCTTAGACGAAACTAACTATGGCTACACCTTC.

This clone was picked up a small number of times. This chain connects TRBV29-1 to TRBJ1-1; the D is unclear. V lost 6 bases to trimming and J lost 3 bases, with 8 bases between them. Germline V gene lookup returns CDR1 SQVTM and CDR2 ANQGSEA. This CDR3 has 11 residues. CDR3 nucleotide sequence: TGCAGCGTCGTGGGGTACACTGAAGCTTTCTTT. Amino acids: CSVVGYTEAFF.

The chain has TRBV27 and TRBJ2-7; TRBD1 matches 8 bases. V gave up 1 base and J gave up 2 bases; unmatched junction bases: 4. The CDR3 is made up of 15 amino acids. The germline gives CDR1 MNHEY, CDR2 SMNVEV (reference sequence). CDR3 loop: CASSLLQGGAYEQYF. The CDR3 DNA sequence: TGTGCCAGCAGTTTATTACAGGGGGGAGCCTACGAGCAGTACTTC.

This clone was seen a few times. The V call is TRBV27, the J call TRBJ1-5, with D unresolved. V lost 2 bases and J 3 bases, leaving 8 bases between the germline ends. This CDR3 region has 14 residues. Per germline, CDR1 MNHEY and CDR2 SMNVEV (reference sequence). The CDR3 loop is CASSLRQYNQPQHF. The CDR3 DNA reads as TGTGCCAGCAGTTTACGGCAGTACAATCAGCCCCAGCATTTT.

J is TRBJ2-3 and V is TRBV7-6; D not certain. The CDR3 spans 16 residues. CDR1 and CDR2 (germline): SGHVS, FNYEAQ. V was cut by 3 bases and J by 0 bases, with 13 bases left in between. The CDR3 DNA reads TGTGCCAGCAGCTTTTACGACACGGGTAGCACAGATACGCAGTATTTT. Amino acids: CASSFYDTGSTDTQYF.

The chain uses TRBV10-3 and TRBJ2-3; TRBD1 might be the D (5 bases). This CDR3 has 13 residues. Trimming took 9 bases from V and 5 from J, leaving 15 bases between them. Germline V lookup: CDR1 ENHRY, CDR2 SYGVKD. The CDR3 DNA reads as TGTGCCATAGACAGCCGGAAGGGAGATACGCAGTATTTT. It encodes CAIDSRKGDTQYF.

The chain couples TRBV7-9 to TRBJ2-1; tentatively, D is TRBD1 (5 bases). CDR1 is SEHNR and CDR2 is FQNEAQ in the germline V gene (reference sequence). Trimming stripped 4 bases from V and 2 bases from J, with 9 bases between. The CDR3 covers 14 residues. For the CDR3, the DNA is TGTGCCAGCAGCTGGGGCCGGACCTACAATGAGCAGTTCTTC. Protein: CASSWGRTYNEQFF. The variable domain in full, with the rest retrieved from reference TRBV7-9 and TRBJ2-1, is DTGVSQNPRHKITKRGQNVTFRCDPISEHNRLYWYRQTLGQGPEFLTYFQNEAQLEKSRLLSDRFSAERPKGSFSTLEIQRTEQGDSAMYLCASSWGRTYNEQFFGPGTRLTVL.

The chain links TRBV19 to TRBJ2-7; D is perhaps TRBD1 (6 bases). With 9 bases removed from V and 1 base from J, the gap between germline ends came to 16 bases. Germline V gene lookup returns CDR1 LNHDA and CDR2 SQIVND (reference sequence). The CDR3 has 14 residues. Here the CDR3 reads CASPSNGQSYEQYF. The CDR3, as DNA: TGTGCCAGCCCGTCGAATGGACAGTCCTACGAGCAGTACTTC.

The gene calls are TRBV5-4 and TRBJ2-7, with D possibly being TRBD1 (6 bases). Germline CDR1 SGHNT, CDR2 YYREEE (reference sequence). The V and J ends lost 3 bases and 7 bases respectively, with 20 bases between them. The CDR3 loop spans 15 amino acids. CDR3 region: CASSWGQGSLGEQYF. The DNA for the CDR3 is TGTGCCAGCAGCTGGGGGCAGGGATCCCTTGGGGAGCAGTACTTC. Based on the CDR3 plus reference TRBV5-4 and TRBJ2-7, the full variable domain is ETGVTQSPTHLIKTRGQQVTLRCSSQSGHNTVSWYQQALGQGPQFIFQYYREEENGRGNFPPRFSGLQFPNYSSELNVNALELDDSALYLCASSWGQGSLGEQYFGPGTRLTVT.

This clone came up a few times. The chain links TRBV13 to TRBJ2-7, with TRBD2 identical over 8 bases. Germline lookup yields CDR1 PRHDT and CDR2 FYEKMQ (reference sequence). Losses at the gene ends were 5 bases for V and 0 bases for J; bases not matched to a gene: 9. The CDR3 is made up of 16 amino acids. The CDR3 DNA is TGTGCCAGCAGCCCGGACGGCGGGGGGCCCTCCTACGAGCAGTACTTC. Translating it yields CASSPDGGGPSYEQYF. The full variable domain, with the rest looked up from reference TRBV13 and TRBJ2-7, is AAGVIQSPRHLIKEKRETATLKCYPIPRHDTVYWYQQGPGQDPQFLISFYEKMQSDKGSIPDRFSAQQFSDYHSELNMSSLELGDSALYFCASSPDGGGPSYEQYFGPGTRLTVT.

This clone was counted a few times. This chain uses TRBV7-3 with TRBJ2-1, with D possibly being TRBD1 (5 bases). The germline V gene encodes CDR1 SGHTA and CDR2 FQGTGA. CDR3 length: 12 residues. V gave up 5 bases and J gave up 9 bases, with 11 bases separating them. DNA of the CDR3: TGTGCCAGCAGCCTCCCGCAGGGTGAGCAGTTCTTC. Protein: CASSLPQGEQFF.

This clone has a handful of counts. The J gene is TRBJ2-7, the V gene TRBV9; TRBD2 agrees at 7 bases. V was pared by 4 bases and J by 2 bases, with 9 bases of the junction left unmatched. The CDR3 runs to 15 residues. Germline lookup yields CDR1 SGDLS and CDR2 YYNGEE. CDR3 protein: CASSPGWRGTYEQYF. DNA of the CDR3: TGTGCCAGCAGCCCGGGATGGCGGGGGACCTACGAGCAGTACTTC.

The CDR3 DNA is TGCGCCAGCAGTCTTGGCCAGGGAAAAGCCTTGAACACTGAAGCTTTCTTT. Protein sequence: CASSLGQGKALNTEAFF. V usage is TRBV23-1 and J usage is TRBJ1-1; the D gene is possibly TRBD1 (5 bases). TRBV23-1 is assigned to the ORF class and has an uncertain function. Trimming left V 4 bases short and J 0 bases short, with 18 bases between. CDR3 length: 17 amino acids.

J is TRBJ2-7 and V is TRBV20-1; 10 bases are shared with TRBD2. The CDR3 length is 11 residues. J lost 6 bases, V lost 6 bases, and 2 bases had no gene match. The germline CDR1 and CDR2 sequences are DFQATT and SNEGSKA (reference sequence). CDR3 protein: CSARTSGEQYF. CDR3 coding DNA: TGCAGTGCCCGGACTAGCGGCGAGCAGTACTTC.

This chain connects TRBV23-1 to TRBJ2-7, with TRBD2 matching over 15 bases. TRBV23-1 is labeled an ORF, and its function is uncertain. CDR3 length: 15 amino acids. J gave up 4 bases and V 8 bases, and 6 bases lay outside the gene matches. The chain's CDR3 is CASWTSGGAVYEQYF. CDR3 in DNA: TGCGCCAGCTGGACTAGCGGGGGGGCGGTATACGAGCAGTACTTC.

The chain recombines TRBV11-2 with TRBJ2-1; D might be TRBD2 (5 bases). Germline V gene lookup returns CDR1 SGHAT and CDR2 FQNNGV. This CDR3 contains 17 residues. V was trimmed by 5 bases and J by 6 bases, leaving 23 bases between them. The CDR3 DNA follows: TGTGCCAGCAGCGGGTTTCCCGGGGAAGGGCGCTCCAATGAGCAGTTCTTC. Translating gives CASSGFPGEGRSNEQFF.